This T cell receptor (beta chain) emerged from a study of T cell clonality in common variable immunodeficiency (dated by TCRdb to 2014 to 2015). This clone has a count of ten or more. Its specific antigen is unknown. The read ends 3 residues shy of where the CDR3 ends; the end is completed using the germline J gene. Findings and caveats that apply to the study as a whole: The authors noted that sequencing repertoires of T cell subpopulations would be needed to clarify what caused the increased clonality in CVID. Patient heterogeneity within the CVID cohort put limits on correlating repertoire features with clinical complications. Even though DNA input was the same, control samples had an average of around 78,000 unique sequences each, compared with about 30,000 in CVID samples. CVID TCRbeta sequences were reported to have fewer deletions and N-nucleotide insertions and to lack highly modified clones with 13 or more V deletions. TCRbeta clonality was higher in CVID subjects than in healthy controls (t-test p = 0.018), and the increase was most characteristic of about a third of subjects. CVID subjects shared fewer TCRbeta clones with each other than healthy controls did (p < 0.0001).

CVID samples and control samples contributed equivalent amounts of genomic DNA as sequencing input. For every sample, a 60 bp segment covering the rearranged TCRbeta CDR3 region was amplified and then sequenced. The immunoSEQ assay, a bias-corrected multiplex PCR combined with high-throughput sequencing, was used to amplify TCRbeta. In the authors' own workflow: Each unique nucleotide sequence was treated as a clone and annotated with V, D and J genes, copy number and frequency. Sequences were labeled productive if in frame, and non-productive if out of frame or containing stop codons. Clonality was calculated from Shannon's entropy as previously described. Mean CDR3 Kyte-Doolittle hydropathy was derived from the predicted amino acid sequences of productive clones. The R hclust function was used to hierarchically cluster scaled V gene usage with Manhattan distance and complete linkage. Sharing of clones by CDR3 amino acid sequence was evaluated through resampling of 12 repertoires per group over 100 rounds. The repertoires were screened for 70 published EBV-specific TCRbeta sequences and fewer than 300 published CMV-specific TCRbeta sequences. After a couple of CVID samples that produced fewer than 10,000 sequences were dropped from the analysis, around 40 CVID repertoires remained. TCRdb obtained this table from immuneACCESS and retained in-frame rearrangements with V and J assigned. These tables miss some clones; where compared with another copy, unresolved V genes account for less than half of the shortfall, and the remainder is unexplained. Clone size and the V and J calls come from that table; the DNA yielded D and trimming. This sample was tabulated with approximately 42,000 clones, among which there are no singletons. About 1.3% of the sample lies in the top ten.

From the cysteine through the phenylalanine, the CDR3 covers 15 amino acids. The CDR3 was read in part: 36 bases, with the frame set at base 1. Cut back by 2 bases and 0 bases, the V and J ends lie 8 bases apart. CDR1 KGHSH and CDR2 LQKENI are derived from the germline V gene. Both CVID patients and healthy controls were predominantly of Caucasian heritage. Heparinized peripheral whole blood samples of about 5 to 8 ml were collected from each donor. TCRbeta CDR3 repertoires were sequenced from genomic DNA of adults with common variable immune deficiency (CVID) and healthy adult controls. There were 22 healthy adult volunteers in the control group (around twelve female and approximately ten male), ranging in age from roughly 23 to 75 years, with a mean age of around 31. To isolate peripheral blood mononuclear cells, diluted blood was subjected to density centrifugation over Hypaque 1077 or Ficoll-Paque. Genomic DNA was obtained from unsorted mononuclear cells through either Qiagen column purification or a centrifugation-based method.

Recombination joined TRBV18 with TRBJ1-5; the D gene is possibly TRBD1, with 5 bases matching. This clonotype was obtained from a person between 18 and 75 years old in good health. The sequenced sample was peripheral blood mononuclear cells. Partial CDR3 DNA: TGTGCCAGCTCACCAGGGGGGATTAGCAATCAGCCC. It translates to CASSPGGISNQP. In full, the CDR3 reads CASSPGGISNQPQHF.